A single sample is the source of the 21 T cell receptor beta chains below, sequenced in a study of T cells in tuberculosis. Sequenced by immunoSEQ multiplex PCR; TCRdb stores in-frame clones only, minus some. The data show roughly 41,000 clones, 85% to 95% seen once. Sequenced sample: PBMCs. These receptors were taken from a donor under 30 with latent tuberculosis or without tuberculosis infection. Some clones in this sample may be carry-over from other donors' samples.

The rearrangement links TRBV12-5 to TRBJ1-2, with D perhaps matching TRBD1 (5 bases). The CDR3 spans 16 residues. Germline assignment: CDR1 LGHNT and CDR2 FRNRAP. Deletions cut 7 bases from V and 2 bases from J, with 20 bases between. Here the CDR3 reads CASARSGLDPNYGYTF. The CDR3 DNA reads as TGTGCTAGTGCTCGTTCAGGGTTAGACCCCAACTATGGCTACACCTTC.

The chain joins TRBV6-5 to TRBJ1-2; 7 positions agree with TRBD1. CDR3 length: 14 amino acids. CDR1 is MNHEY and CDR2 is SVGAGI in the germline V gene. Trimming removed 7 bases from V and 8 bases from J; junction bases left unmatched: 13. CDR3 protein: CASNLDSTGKGYTF. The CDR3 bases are TGTGCCAGCAACCTTGACTCGACAGGGAAAGGCTACACCTTC.

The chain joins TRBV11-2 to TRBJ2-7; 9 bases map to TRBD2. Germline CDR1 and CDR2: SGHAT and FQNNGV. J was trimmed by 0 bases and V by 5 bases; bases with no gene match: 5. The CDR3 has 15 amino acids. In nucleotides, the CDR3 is TGTGCCAGCAGCGACCTAGCGGGGAGCTCCTACGAGCAGTACGTC. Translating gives CASSDLAGSSYEQYV.

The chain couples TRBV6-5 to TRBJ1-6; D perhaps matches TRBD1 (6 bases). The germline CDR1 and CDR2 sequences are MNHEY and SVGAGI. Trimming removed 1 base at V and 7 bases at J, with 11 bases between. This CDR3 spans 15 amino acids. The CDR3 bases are TGTGCCAGCAGTTACTTACAGGGCGAGAATTCACCCCTCCACTTT. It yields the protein CASSYLQGENSPLHF.

CDR3 DNA: TGTGCCAGCAGCAACGGTGGAGAGACCCAGTACTTC. It codes for CASSNGGETQYF. The chain has TRBV9 and TRBJ2-5; D unresolved. The CDR3 spans 12 residues. Trimming left V 4 bases short and J 4 bases short, with 8 bases between. Germline CDR1 reads SGDLS; CDR2 reads YYNGEE.

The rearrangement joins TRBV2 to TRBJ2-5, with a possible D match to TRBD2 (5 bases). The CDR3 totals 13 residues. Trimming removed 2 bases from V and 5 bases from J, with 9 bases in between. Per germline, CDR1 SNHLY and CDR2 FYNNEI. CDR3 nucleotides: TGTGCCAGCAGTGAACGGGGTAGGGAGACCCAGTACTTC. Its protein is CASSERGRETQYF.

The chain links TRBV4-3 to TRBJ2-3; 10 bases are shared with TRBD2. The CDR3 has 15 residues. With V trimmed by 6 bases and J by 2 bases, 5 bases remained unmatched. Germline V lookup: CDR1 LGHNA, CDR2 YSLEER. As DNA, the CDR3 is TGCGCCAGCAGTCCTCTAGCGGGGGTCACAGATACGCAGTATTTT. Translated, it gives CASSPLAGVTDTQYF.

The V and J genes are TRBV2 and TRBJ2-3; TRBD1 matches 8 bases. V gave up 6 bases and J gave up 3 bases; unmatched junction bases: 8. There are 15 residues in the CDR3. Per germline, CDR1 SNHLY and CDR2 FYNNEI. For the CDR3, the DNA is TGTGCCAGCAGCGCGGACAGGGTATCGACAGATACGCAGTATTTT. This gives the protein CASSADRVSTDTQYF.

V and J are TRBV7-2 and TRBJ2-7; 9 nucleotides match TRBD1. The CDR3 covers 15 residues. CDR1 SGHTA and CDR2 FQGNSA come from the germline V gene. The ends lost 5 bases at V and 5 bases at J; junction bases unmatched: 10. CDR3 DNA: TGTGCCAGCAGCCCGCAGGACAGGGGCCGGGACGAGCAGTACTTC. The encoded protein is CASSPQDRGRDEQYF.

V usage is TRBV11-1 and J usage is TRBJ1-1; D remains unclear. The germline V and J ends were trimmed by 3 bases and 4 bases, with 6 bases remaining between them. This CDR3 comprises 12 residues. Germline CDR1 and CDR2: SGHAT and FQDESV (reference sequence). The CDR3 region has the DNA TGTGCCAGCAGCTTCAGCGGCACTGAAGCTTTCTTT. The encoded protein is CASSFSGTEAFF.

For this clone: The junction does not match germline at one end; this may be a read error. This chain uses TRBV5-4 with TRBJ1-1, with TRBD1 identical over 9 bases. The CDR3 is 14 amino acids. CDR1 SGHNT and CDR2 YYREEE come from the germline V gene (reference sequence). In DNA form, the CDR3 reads TGTGCCAGTAGCTTCTGGGACAGGGCTGGTGAAGCTTTCTTT. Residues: CASSFWDRAGEAFF.

CDR3 in amino acids: CASTTRAGGYTF. The CDR3 nucleotides are TGTGCCAGCACCACGCGGGCGGGGGGCTACACCTTC. The V call is TRBV6-5, the J call TRBJ1-2; D remains unclear. Trimming took 7 bases from V and 8 from J, leaving 14 bases between them. The germline V gene has CDR1 MNHEY and CDR2 SVGAGI. CDR3 length: 12 amino acids.

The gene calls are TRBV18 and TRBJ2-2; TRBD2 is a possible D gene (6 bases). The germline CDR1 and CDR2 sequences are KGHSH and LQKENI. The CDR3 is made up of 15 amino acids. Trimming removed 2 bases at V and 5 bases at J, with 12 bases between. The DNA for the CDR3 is TGTGCCAGCTCACCAAAGGCCCGGGGGACCGGGGAGCTGTTTTTT. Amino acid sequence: CASSPKARGTGELFF.

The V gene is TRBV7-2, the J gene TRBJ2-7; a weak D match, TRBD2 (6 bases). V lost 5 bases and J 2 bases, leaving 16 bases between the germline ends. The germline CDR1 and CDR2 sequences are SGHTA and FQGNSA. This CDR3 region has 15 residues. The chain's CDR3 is CASSRGGTVTYEQYF. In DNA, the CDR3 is TGTGCCAGCAGCCGAGGCGGGACTGTTACCTACGAGCAGTACTTC.

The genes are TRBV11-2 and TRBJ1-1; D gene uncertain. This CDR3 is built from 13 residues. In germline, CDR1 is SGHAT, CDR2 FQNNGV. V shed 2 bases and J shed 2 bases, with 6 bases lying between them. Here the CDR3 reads CASSLRQNTEAFF. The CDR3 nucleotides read TGTGCCAGCAGCTTAAGACAAAACACTGAAGCTTTCTTT.

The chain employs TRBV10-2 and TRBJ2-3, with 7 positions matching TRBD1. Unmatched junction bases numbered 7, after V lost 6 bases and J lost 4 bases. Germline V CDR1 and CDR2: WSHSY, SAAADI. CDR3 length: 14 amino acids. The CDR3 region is CASSERQGSDTQYF. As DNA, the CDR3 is TGCGCCAGCAGCGAGCGACAGGGCTCAGATACGCAGTATTTT.

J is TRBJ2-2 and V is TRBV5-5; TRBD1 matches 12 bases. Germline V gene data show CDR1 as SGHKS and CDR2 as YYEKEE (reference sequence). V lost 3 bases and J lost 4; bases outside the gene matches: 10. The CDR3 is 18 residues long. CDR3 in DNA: TGTGCCAGCAGCTCCTCCCGGGACAGGGGGCGCCGCACCGGGGAGCTGTTTTTT. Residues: CASSSSRDRGRRTGELFF.

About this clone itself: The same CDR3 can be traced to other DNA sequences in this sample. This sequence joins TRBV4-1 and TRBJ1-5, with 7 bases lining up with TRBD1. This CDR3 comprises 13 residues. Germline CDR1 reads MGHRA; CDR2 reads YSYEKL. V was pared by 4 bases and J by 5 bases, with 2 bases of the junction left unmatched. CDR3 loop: CASSRQGHQPQHF. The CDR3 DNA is TGCGCCAGCAGCCGACAGGGACATCAGCCCCAGCATTTT.

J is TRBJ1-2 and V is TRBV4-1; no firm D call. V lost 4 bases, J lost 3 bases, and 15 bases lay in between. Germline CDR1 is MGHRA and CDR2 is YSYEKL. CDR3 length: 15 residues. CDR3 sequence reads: CASSLYSRRDYGYTF. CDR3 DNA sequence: TGCGCCAGCAGCCTTTATTCACGGAGGGACTATGGCTACACCTTC.

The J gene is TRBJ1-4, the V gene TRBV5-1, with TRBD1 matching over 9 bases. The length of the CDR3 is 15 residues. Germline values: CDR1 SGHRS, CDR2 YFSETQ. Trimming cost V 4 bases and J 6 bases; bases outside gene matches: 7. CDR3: CASSVQGAGDEKLFF. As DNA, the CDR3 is TGCGCCAGCAGCGTACAGGGGGCGGGTGATGAAAAACTGTTTTTT.

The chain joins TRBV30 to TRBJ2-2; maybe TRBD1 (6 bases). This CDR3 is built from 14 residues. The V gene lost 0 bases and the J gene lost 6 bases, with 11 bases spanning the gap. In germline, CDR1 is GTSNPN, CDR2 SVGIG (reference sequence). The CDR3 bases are TGTGCCTGGAGTGTCACAGGGCGGGCCGGGGAGCTGTTTTTT. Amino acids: CAWSVTGRAGELFF. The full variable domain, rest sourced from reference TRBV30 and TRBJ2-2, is SQTIHQWPATLVQPVGSPLSLECTVEGTSNPNLYWYRQAAGRGLQLLFYSVGIGQISSEVPQNLSASRPQDRQFILSSKKLLLSDSGFYLCAWSVTGRAGELFFGEGSRLTVL.